The 2 T cell receptor beta chains below all came from one sample that was sequenced in a study of CD8 T cells in ankylosing spondylitis (dated by TCRdb to the late 2010s). Library creation used 5' RACE. Sequencing used an Illumina HiSeq 2500. TCRdb handled the public reads itself, with Q25 trimming in fastp and clone calling in MiXCR, and kept productive beta chains. Each CDR3 protein appears once, grouped with its most common genes and DNA. This sample gives some 120,000 distinct CDR3 sequences in total; roughly an eighth of them show up just once. The ten largest make up roughly 3% of the sample. The material sequenced was blood, either unsorted or a sorted T cell fraction (not recorded which). The receptors stem from a female donor with ankylosing spondylitis or in good health (not recorded which).

This clonotype was detected a few times. This chain joins TRBV18 and TRBJ2-7, with TRBD1 as a possible D gene (5 bases). The germline V gene encodes CDR1 KGHSH and CDR2 LQKENI. Trimming cost V 1 base and J 6 bases, with 10 bases left between them. This CDR3 region has 13 residues. CDR3 amino acids: CASSPRTGAEQYF. The DNA for the CDR3 is TGTGCCAGCTCACCACGAACAGGAGCCGAGCAGTACTTC.

This clonotype has just a few counts. CDR3 protein: CASSIREGSDTGELFF. CDR3 DNA sequence: TGTGCCAGCAGCATACGGGAGGGCTCGGACACCGGGGAGCTGTTTTTT. The chain recombines TRBV7-9 with TRBJ2-2; 8 bases match TRBD2. The length of the CDR3 is 16 residues. Per germline, CDR1 SEHNR and CDR2 FQNEAQ (reference sequence). Germline trimming cut 5 bases from V and 3 bases from J; bases unmatched to any gene: 8.